This is a list of T cell receptor beta chains from one sample in a study of monozygotic twins with inflammatory bowel disease. TCRdb re-called the 5' RACE reads and catalogs CDR3 proteins one per entry, DNA excluded. This repertoire includes about 140,000 distinct CDR3 sequences. Material for sequencing was blood. The receptors were sampled from a human donor with ulcerative colitis or Crohn's disease, or a healthy co-twin of an affected twin (not recorded which). CDR3s include the opening cysteine and the closing phenylalanine or tryptophan.

v_call: TRBV9
j_call: TRBJ2-1
cdr3_aa: CASRPGTANEQFF

v_call: TRBV20-1
j_call: TRBJ2-7
cdr3_aa: CSAIGTSGIYEQYF

v_call: TRBV5-1
j_call: TRBJ2-7
cdr3_aa: CASSPGFSEQYF

v_call: TRBV5-1
j_call: TRBJ1-2
cdr3_aa: CASSLTRTKEGYTF

v_call: TRBV11-1
j_call: TRBJ1-5
cdr3_aa: CASSSEVRPGRLFGNQPQHF

v_call: TRBV18
j_call: TRBJ2-5
cdr3_aa: CASSPLEETQYF

v_call: TRBV28
j_call: TRBJ1-1
cdr3_aa: CASRRTGNTEAFF

v_call: TRBV27
j_call: TRBJ1-2
cdr3_aa: CASSLFRDGYGYTF

v_call: TRBV28
j_call: TRBJ2-2
cdr3_aa: CASSLGDRITGELFF

v_call: TRBV20-1
j_call: TRBJ2-3
cdr3_aa: CSAQSGREATDTQYF

v_call: TRBV5-1
j_call: TRBJ2-4
cdr3_aa: CASSPGGYRGNIQYF

v_call: TRBV20-1
j_call: TRBJ2-1
cdr3_aa: CSATLSLAGGPAEQFF

v_call: TRBV6-1
j_call: TRBJ2-3
cdr3_aa: CASSGRGTGGPTDTQYF

v_call: TRBV24-1
j_call: TRBJ2-2
cdr3_aa: CATSETGTGGHGELFF